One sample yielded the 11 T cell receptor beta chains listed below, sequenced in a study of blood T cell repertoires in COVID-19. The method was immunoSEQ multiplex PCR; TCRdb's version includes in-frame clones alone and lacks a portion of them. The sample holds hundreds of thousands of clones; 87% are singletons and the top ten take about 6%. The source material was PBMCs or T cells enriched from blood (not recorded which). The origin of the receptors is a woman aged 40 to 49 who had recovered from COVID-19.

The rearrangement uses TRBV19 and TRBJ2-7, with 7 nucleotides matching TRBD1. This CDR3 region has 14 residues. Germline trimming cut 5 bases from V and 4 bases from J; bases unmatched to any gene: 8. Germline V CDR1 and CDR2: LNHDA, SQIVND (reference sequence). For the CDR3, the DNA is TGTGCCAGTAGTCCAAGACAGGGAAATTACGAGCAGTACTTC. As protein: CASSPRQGNYEQYF.

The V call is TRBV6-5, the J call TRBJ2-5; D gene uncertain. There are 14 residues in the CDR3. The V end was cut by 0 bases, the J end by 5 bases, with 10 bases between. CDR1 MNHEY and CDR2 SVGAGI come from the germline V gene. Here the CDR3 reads CASSYSGSGETQYF. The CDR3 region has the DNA TGTGCCAGCAGTTACTCAGGTTCCGGGGAGACCCAGTACTTC.

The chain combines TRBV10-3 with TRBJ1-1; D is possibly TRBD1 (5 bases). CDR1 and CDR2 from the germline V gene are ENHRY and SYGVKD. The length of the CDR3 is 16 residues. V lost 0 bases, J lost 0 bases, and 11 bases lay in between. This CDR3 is CAISESRGVMNTEAFF. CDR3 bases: TGTGCCATCAGTGAGTCGCGGGGGGTCATGAACACTGAAGCTTTCTTT.

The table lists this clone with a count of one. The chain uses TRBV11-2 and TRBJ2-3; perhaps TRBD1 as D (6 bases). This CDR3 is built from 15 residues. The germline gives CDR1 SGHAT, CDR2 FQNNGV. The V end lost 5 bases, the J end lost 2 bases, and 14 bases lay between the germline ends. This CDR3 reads CASSRYRVSTDTQYF. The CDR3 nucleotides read TGTGCCAGCAGCCGATACAGGGTGTCCACAGATACGCAGTATTTT.

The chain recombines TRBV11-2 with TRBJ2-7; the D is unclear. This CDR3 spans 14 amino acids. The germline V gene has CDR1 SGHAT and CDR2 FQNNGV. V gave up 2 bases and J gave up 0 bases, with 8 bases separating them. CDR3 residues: CASSLSPSSYEQYF. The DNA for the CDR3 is TGTGCCAGCAGCTTATCCCCGTCCTCCTACGAGCAGTACTTC.

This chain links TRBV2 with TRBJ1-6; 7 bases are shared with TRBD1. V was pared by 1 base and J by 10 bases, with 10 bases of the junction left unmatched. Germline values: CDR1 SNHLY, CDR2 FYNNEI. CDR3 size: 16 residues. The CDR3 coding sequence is TGTGCCAGCAGTGAAGGGACTCTTAGGGGACAGTCACCCCTCCACTTT. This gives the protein CASSEGTLRGQSPLHF.

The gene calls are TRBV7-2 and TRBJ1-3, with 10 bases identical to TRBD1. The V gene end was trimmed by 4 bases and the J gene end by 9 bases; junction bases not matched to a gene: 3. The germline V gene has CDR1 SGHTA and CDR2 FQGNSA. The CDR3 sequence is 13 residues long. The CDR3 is CASSYGQGGTIYF. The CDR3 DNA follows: TGTGCCAGCAGCTACGGACAGGGGGGCACCATATATTTT.

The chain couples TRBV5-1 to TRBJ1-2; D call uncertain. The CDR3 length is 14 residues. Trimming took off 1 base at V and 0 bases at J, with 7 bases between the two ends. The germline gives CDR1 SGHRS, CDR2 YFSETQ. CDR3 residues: CASSLREPNYGYTF. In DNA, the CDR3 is TGCGCCAGCAGCTTGCGAGAGCCTAACTATGGCTACACCTTC.

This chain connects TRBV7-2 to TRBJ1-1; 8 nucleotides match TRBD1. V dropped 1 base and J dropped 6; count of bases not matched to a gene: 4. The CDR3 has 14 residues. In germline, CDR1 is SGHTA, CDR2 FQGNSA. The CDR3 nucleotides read TGTGCCAGCAGCTTAGTCCAGGGGGCCCCTGAAGCTTTCTTT. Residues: CASSLVQGAPEAFF.

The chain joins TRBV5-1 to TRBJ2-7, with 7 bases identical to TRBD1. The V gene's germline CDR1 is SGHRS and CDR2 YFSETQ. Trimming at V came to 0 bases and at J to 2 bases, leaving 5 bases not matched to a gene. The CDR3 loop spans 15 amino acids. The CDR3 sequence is CASSLGTGPTYEQYF. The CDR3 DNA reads TGCGCCAGCAGCTTGGGGACAGGCCCGACCTACGAGCAGTACTTC.

The CDR3 reads CASSLDGANTGELFF. The CDR3 region has the DNA TGTGCCAGCAGCTTAGACGGGGCGAACACCGGGGAGCTGTTTTTT. The V call is TRBV7-8, the J call TRBJ2-2; a possible D gene is TRBD2 (5 bases). The CDR3 length is 15 residues. Trimming left V 1 base short and J 0 bases short, with 6 bases between. From germline, CDR1 is SGHVS and CDR2 FQNEAQ.